These 13 T cell receptor beta chains were sequenced from one sample in a study of CD8 T cells in ankylosing spondylitis. TCRdb analysed the 5' RACE reads with MiXCR anew, one entry per CDR3 protein. The data hold roughly 230,000 distinct CDR3 sequences, with 15% to 20% observed a single time. Sequencing input: blood, either unsorted or a sorted T cell fraction (not recorded which). The receptors shown here come from a male donor with ankylosing spondylitis or in good health (not recorded which).

Only a few counts were recorded for this clonotype. V usage is TRBV5-1 and J usage is TRBJ2-1, with 7 positions matching TRBD1. Germline V gives CDR1 SGHRS, CDR2 YFSETQ. The junction had 5 bases not matched to a gene; V was cut back by 2 bases and J by 9 bases. CDR3 size: 13 residues. In nucleotides, the CDR3 is TGCGCCAGCAGCTTTGAGGGGGCGGGTGAGCAGTTCTTC. This codes for CASSFEGAGEQFF.

This clonotype was recorded a few times. V gene TRBV25-1 combines with J gene TRBJ1-2; D uncertain. The ends were cut back, 2 bases at V and 4 bases at J, with 5 bases in the middle. Germline CDR1 and CDR2: MGHDK and SYGVNS. The CDR3 runs 12 residues. The CDR3, as DNA: TGTGCCAGCAGTGAACGGTCCTATGGCTACACCTTC. As protein: CASSERSYGYTF.

The rearrangement links TRBV20-1 to TRBJ2-1; D gene uncertain. The CDR3 loop spans 13 amino acids. Trimming left V 5 bases short and J 5 bases short, with 13 bases between. Germline CDR1 and CDR2: DFQATT and SNEGSKA (reference sequence). The CDR3 DNA reads TGCAGTGCTTACGGGCCCTATAACAATGAGCAGTTCTTC. It translates to CSAYGPYNNEQFF.

This clonotype came up a few times. DNA for the CDR3: TGTGCCAGCAGCGTAGGAGATAGCACAGATACGCAGTATTTT. It encodes CASSVGDSTDTQYF. The chain employs TRBV9 and TRBJ2-3; D ambiguous. The CDR3 runs 14 residues. Trimming took off 0 bases at V and 0 bases at J, with 5 bases between the two ends. Germline assignment: CDR1 SGDLS and CDR2 YYNGEE.

This chain joins TRBV20-1 and TRBJ2-1; tentatively, D is TRBD1 (6 bases). The germline V gene has CDR1 DFQATT and CDR2 SNEGSKA (reference sequence). There are 13 residues in the CDR3. Trimming pared 5 bases from V and 4 bases from J, leaving 12 bases between. CDR3 in DNA: TGCAGTGCTGACAGGACGAGTTACAATGAGCAGTTCTTC. As protein: CSADRTSYNEQFF.

The chain combines TRBV6-5 with TRBJ2-2; D may match TRBD1 or TRBD2 (5 bases each). Germline CDR1 reads MNHEY; CDR2 reads SVGAGI. CDR3 length: 13 residues. The V and J ends lost 4 bases and 11 bases respectively, with 14 bases between them. The CDR3 here is CASSWPGPSELFF. In DNA form, the CDR3 reads TGTGCCAGCAGTTGGCCGGGACCCTCCGAGCTGTTTTTT.

V and J are TRBV4-1 and TRBJ2-5, with 10 bases identical to TRBD2. Germline CDR1 reads MGHRA; CDR2 reads YSYEKL. V shed 3 bases, J shed 4 bases, and the junction held 5 bases outside the gene matches. The length of the CDR3 is 15 residues. The CDR3 sequence is CASSHAAGGLETQYF. In nucleotides, the CDR3 is TGCGCCAGCAGCCATGCAGCGGGAGGGTTAGAGACCCAGTACTTC.

This clonotype was observed at least ten times. The chain has TRBV4-1 and TRBJ2-7; 9 bases are shared with TRBD1. With V trimmed by 4 bases and J by 4 bases, 5 bases remained unmatched. The V gene's germline CDR1 is MGHRA and CDR2 YSYEKL. The CDR3 is made up of 14 amino acids. The DNA for the CDR3 is TGCGCCAGCAGCCTCCGGGACAGGGAGTACGAGCAGTACTTC. This encodes CASSLRDREYEQYF.

This clonotype was seen ten or more times. The V and J genes are TRBV9 and TRBJ2-5; D is undetermined. The CDR3 runs to 11 residues. V was clipped by 4 bases and J by 7 bases, with 8 bases between them. Germline assignment: CDR1 SGDLS and CDR2 YYNGEE. CDR3 in DNA: TGTGCCAGCAGCCATCCGGGGACCCAGTACTTC. Amino acid sequence: CASSHPGTQYF.

Regarding this clonotype: The junction shows a germline mismatch at one end, possibly a read error. The rearrangement joins TRBV7-7 to TRBJ2-1; 12 positions match TRBD2. The CDR3 runs to 18 residues. Per the germline V gene, CDR1 is SSHAT and CDR2 is FNYEAQ (reference sequence). The CDR3 sequence: CASSLPWGRLAGDDEQFF. For the CDR3, the DNA is TGTGCTAGCAGCTTACCCTGGGGCCGACTAGCGGGAGACGATGAGCAGTTCTTC.

The rearrangement links TRBV12-3 or TRBV12-4 to TRBJ2-5; unclear D gene. Trimming pared 1 base from V and 5 bases from J, leaving 8 bases between. The CDR3 runs to 13 residues. The chain's CDR3 is CASSLVTLETQYF. The CDR3 bases are TGTGCCAGCAGTTTAGTTACCCTGGAGACCCAGTACTTC.

This clonotype has at least ten counts. This chain links TRBV28 with TRBJ2-5; 11 positions agree with TRBD1. Unmatched junction bases numbered 5, after V lost 3 bases and J lost 5 bases. Germline CDR1 reads MDHEN; CDR2 reads SYDVKM. There are 15 residues in the CDR3. The CDR3 sequence: CASSFRTGGIETQYF. The CDR3 DNA reads TGTGCCAGCAGTTTTAGGACAGGGGGCATTGAGACCCAGTACTTC.

In regard to this clonotype: One junction end does not reproduce the germline sequence, and a read error may be involved. The chain carries TRBV29-1 and TRBJ2-7, with D hard to call. The CDR3 runs 13 residues. Germline V CDR1 and CDR2: SQVTM, ANQGSEA. CDR3 residues: CSVEEARSYEQYF. The CDR3 nucleotides are TGCAGCGTAGAAGAGGCAAGATCGTACGAGCAGTACTTC.